This TCR beta chain was sequenced during a study of CD8+ T cells in alopecia areata. As the sequencing template, cDNA was produced by extracting RNA and reverse transcribing it. Produced via immunoSEQ multiplex PCR; TCRdb's table is partial and in-frame only. In the table there are over 150,000 clones, more than 55% of which are singletons. This clone showed up just a few times. Its antigen is still unknown. V shed 3 bases, J shed 3 bases, and the junction held 7 bases outside the gene matches. The CDR3 is 15 residues long. Germline V gene sequence: CDR1 LNHDA, CDR2 SQIVND (reference sequence). Overall study findings and caveats: Relative to normal scalp, lesional scalp, especially alopecia totalis/universalis, showed higher clonality.

The genes are TRBV19 and TRBJ1-1; the match to TRBD1 covers 7 bases. Material for sequencing was CD8+ T cells sorted from blood. This receptor was obtained from a human donor in good health. The CDR3 DNA reads as TGTGCCAGTAGTATGGGGCGGAGGGGGCACACTGAAGCTTTCTTT. Translating it yields CASSMGRRGHTEAFF.